This TCR beta chain was captured by sequencing in a study of memory CD4+ T cells and cytomegalovirus serostatus. The sort gate was single viable CD3+CD4+CD8-CD45RO+ cells for memory CD4+ T cells. The CDR3 has 13 amino acids. V was pared by 2 bases and J by 5 bases, with 9 bases between. The germline gives CDR1 SGHTA, CDR2 FQGTGA. The data were produced by immunoSEQ multiplex PCR, yet TCRdb's version contains in-frame clones alone and is incomplete. The data show 45,000 to 55,000 clones, with 78% seen just once and roughly 0.61% held by the top ten. The rearrangement links TRBV7-3 to TRBJ1-2; D gene uncertain. This sequence was found in an adult in good health and CMV-seronegative. Sequenced input: memory CD4+ T cells from blood. CDR3 in amino acids: CASSLGNQYGYTF. Written as DNA, the CDR3 is TGTGCCAGCAGCTTAGGGAACCAGTATGGCTACACCTTC.